Sequencing of this TCR beta chain was carried out in a study of identical twins. Whole-study findings and limits: For out-of-frame beta sequences, excess twin sharing was weaker. High-abundance cord blood beta clonotypes had fewer insertions; memory repertoires showed none.

Germline V gene sequence: CDR1 MNHNS, CDR2 SASEGT. Trimming cost V 6 bases and J 3 bases, with 14 bases left between them. This CDR3 spans 14 amino acids. This clonotype was observed a handful of times. No antigen is known for it. From the 5' RACE reads, TCRdb called clonotypes with MiXCR, one entry per CDR3 protein. This table holds hundreds of thousands of distinct CDR3 sequences, 15% to 20% found once. The data also belong to a second study, concerning T cells expressing NK-cell markers. As reported in that work: The study drew TCR beta repertoires from sorted CD3+CD56+NKG2C+, CD3+CD56+NKG2C- and CD3+CD56-NKG2C+ T cells. Eight donors were sequenced, of whom seven were HCMV-seropositive, while the remaining one was HCMV-seronegative.

Sample: PBMCs. The receptor was isolated from a woman aged 18-35 years in good health. This chain uses TRBV6-1 with TRBJ1-2; D is uncertain. In DNA form, the CDR3 reads TGTGCCAGCAGCCCGGGTCAGCCTGACTATGGCTACACCTTC. Translated, it gives CASSPGQPDYGYTF.